This T cell receptor (beta chain) was identified in a study of cytomegalovirus exposure and HLA in healthy donors. Study findings and constraints: It was reportedly the case that the classifier diagnosed cytomegalovirus status with high specificity and sensitivity. The study labeled around 160 TCR beta chains cytomegalovirus-associated.

The donors were part of the validation cohort, which consisted of about 130 subjects and was separate from the first cohort of under 850 subjects. Germline V gene data show CDR1 as MGHRA and CDR2 as YSYEKL. V gave up 1 base and J gave up 0 bases, with 6 bases separating them. The length of the CDR3 is 14 residues. Of note for this clone: Its antigen remains unknown. This same CDR3 is encoded by further DNA sequences in the sample.

Assay used: immunoSEQ multiplex PCR; TCRdb lists only in-frame clones, some missing. The repertoire has under 250,000 clones, roughly 87% of them found once; the top ten carry about 2%. Sample: PBMCs. This chain joins TRBV4-1 and TRBJ1-1, with a tentative D call TRBD1 (5 bases). This TCR was recovered from a woman aged 18-35 years in good health and CMV-seropositive. CDR3: CASSQGGLNTEAFF. CDR3 DNA: TGCGCCAGCAGCCAAGGGGGCCTGAACACTGAAGCTTTCTTT.